What follows describes a single T cell receptor beta chain. The data were obtained in a study of blood T cell repertoires in COVID-19. V dropped 4 bases and J dropped 4 bases, with 17 bases sitting between them. The germline gives CDR1 SGHRS, CDR2 YFSETQ. The CDR3 has 15 residues. The repertoire was sequenced with immunoSEQ multiplex PCR; TCRdb's copy has only in-frame clones and lacks some. The sample includes about 670,000 clones, over 80% of them seen just once. J is TRBJ1-1 and V is TRBV5-1; D is unclear. The sequence was obtained from a woman under 30 with acute or convalescent COVID-19. The sample taken for sequencing was peripheral blood. The CDR3 is CASSRVVGGSTEAFF. CDR3 DNA: TGCGCCAGCAGCCGGGTTGTGGGAGGGAGCACTGAAGCTTTCTTT.